This T cell receptor beta chain came from a study of cytomegalovirus exposure and HLA in healthy donors (dated by TCRdb to the late 2010s). Turning to the overall study: According to a later analysis, the roughly 120 validation repertoires were produced on the same platform as the roughly 600 repertoires of the first cohort. The study aimed to test whether signatures of past pathogen exposure could be identified by cataloging public T cell receptors. Besides the first cohort of some 670 subjects, a separate validation cohort made up of 120 different subjects was used. The study combined high-throughput TCR immunosequencing, statistical association of individual TCRs with disease status, and machine learning to predict cytomegalovirus infection status. What the authors observed across the whole study: A total of 150 to 200 TCR beta chains were listed by the study as associated with cytomegalovirus. Most TCR sequences were observed very rarely across donors, whereas some public TCRs were present in many individuals. It was suggested by the authors that the approach could potentially be generalized to other disease states and immunological phenotypes. In vitro tests confirmed that three of the cytomegalovirus-associated TCR beta chains recognize cytomegalovirus antigens. A later analysis had no HLA typing for the validation cohort, so co-occurrence there was scored across all 130 or so repertoires. Cytomegalovirus status was reported to be diagnosed by the classifier with high specificity and sensitivity in both the original and validation cohorts. Of the cluster scores, about 94% were above 0 in a later analysis, which found that TCRs clustered in the first cohort also tended to co-occur in the roughly 130 validation repertoires.

About this clone itself: There is no known antigen for this receptor. Base quality data are lacking; no much larger clone is found one base away.

The library was generated by the immunoSEQ multiplex PCR assay. In the authors' own workflow: A statistical classification framework was developed to diagnose cytomegalovirus status using the catalog of TCR beta chain sequences. The table comes from immuneACCESS by way of TCRdb, which keeps in-frame sequences with V and J called. Part of the clones is missing from these tables; in studies checked, under half for an unresolved V gene and the rest for unknown reasons. The V and J calls and the clone size are those of that table, but D and trimming were determined from the DNA. The sample table holds roughly 310,000 clones, of which nearly 90% were seen once. The top ten clonotypes cover around 0.91% of the sample. CDR1 and CDR2, per the germline V gene, are SGHNT and YENEEA. V is trimmed back by 7 bases and J by 1 base, and the junction contains 9 bases that no gene match accounts for. Spanning cysteine to phenylalanine, the CDR3 consists of 15 amino acids. The entry retains the CDR3 DNA only, 45 bases that are in frame from base 1.

Separate from the roughly 660-subject first cohort, the validation cohort of about 110 subjects was the group to which the donors belonged. The sequence was collected from a man aged 25 to 45 in good health and CMV-seronegative. Sequencing used PBMCs. The V and J segments used are TRBV11-3 and TRBJ1-2, and 7 junction bases match TRBD1. The DNA sequence is TGTGCCAGCACCCGGACAGGCCGAATTAACTATGGCTACACCTTC. The translation is CASTRTGRINYGYTF.